This T cell receptor beta chain comes out of a study of shared clonotypes between healthy human individuals. Findings of the study overall: Unshared clonotypes carried lower generation probabilities than those common to all four donors. At large depth, rarefaction still showed sorted-subset sequencing to be incomplete. Relative to memory subsets, naive subsets generally showed larger estimated richness.

On this clone: Its antigen remains unidentified.

Assay: immunoSEQ multiplex PCR; the TCRdb copy retains only in-frame clones and omits some. The data hold around 2.5 million clones, with 80% to 95% observed a single time. This CDR3 spans 14 amino acids. Germline V lookup: CDR1 MNHEY, CDR2 SVGAGI. Trimming stripped 5 bases from V and 4 bases from J, with 12 bases between. Those who donated, Caucasian adults without exception, all lived in Nashville, Tennessee. This clonotype was sampled from a young man in good health. Some clones in this sample may be carry-over from other donors' samples. The sample comprised naive CD4+ T cells from PBMCs. Subset defined: CD45RA+ positively selected. V usage is TRBV6-5 and J usage is TRBJ1-3; tentative D call: TRBD1 (5 bases). In nucleotides, the CDR3 is TGTGCCAGCAGTCCTCGGGGGAAAGGAAACACCATATATTTT. It encodes CASSPRGKGNTIYF.